Here is one TCR beta chain with its context. V lost 5 bases and J 8 bases, leaving 22 bases between the germline ends. The CDR3 runs to 17 residues. The V gene's germline CDR1 is SEHNR and CDR2 FQNEAQ (reference sequence). This entry is derived from a study of blood T cell repertoires in COVID-19. Study-wide context: Italy, Spain and the United States were the sources of the convalescent and acute COVID-19 samples. Sample material is recorded as cDNA or gDNA derived from T cells, B-cell-depleted T cells, or PBMCs.

As handled by the study authors: Reference gene primer amplification in the assay estimated nucleated cell counts. Data came from immunoSEQ multiplex PCR; TCRdb stores just in-frame clones and leaves some out. V, J and clone size derive from that table, while D and trimming were established from the DNA sequence. The sample contains about 69,000 clones, 82% of which appear only once. The J gene is TRBJ1-6, the V gene TRBV7-9; TRBD1 might be the D (6 bases). This receptor was identified in a human donor in a cohort sampled during active COVID-19. Sequencing was done on a sample of peripheral blood. CDR3 residues: CASSLTGGQGTDSPLHF. The CDR3 region has the DNA TGTGCCAGCAGCCTCACGGGGGGGCAAGGGACCGATTCACCCCTCCACTTT.